This TCR beta chain emerged from a study of blood T cell dynamics during melanoma immunotherapy. Points from the study as a whole: Whether repertoire-driving clones were melanoma-specific could not be determined. PBMC repertoires of eventual disease-control patients split at W3 into clonality or diversity gains.

This CDR3 is 16 amino acids long. V dropped 5 bases and J dropped 5; count of bases not matched to a gene: 15. Germline V gene sequence: CDR1 SEHNR, CDR2 FQNEAQ (reference sequence). Regarding time point: week 3, after first cycle of checkpoint inhibitor. For this clone: What it binds is not known.

Measured with immunoSEQ multiplex PCR; TCRdb has only the in-frame clones, and not every one. The repertoire holds more than 13,000 clones, with 90% to 95% as singletons. The TCR was taken from a human donor with melanoma. The chain links TRBV7-9 to TRBJ2-7, with 7 bases aligning to TRBD1. The sample consisted of blood, taken from a patient treated with checkpoint blockade. CDR3 in DNA: TGTGCCAGCAGCACGACAGGGAGTCCCGGTTTCCACGAGCAGTACTTC. Translated: CASSTTGSPGFHEQYF.